This TCR beta chain was captured in a study of cytomegalovirus exposure and HLA in healthy donors. Study findings and constraints: Overall, about 160 TCR beta chains were annotated as cytomegalovirus-associated.

CDR1 is MDHEN and CDR2 is SYDVKM in the germline V gene. The CDR3 extends over 12 amino acids. J gave up 6 bases and V 6 bases, and 5 bases lay outside the gene matches. As regards this clone: No antigen is known for it.

Clones were read by immunoSEQ multiplex PCR, and TCRdb kept only the in-frame ones, dropping some. The data show about 69,000 clones, nearly 96% seen once. This receptor was identified in a woman younger than 35 in good health and CMV-seropositive. This chain uses TRBV28 with TRBJ2-7; 7 nucleotides match TRBD1. The sample was PBMCs. The CDR3 loop is CASSLDRTEQYF. The CDR3 nucleotides read TGTGCCAGCAGCTTGGACAGGACCGAGCAGTACTTC.